The 27 T cell receptor beta chains given below trace back to one sample, sequenced in a study of T cells in Graves' hyperthyroidism and ophthalmopathy. Using RNA transcripts as the source, TCR beta CDR3 regions were amplified. The study used the HTBI primer set for a first-round RT-PCR of the TCR CDR3. TCRdb fed the multiplex PCR reads into MiXCR, producing one record per CDR3 protein. The sample lists hundreds of thousands of distinct CDR3 sequences; 20% to 30% were seen once. Specimen: blood. These receptors originate from a middle-aged man with Graves' hyperthyroidism that later progressed to Graves' ophthalmopathy.

In this sample, this clonotype turned up a few times. The chain combines TRBV6-1 with TRBJ2-2; 13 nucleotides match TRBD2. The CDR3 length is 14 residues. Germline values: CDR1 MNHNS, CDR2 SASEGT. V lost 8 bases and J lost 3; bases outside the gene matches: 0. The CDR3, as DNA: TGTGCCAGCGGACTAGCGGGAGACACCGGGGAGCTGTTTTTT. Protein: CASGLAGDTGELFF.

This clonotype was picked up many times. The chain uses TRBV2 and TRBJ1-1; no definite D call. V was pared by 0 bases and J by 6 bases, with 11 bases between. The CDR3 consists of 14 residues. Germline V gene data show CDR1 as SNHLY and CDR2 as FYNNEI. The CDR3 DNA is TGTGCCAGCAGTGAAGCTCGGGGTATGGCTGAAGCTTTCTTT. Its protein is CASSEARGMAEAFF.

This clonotype was seen only a few times. The chain has TRBV6-5 and TRBJ2-7, with D perhaps matching TRBD2 (6 bases). The V gene lost 2 bases and the J gene lost 7 bases, with 18 bases spanning the gap. Germline loops: CDR1 MNHEY, CDR2 SVGAGI. The CDR3 spans 15 residues. DNA for the CDR3: TGTGCCAGCAGTTACATGCTCGGGTCCAGCGGGGAGCAGTACTTC. Translated: CASSYMLGSSGEQYF.

The CDR3 region is CASSSRRYTEAFF. The CDR3 bases are TGTGCCAGCAGCTCCCGGCGATACACTGAAGCTTTCTTT. The genes are TRBV11-2 and TRBJ1-1; D not resolved. Germline CDR1 reads SGHAT; CDR2 reads FQNNGV. The CDR3 extends over 13 amino acids. Deletions cut 4 bases from V and 3 bases from J, with 9 bases between.

This clonotype has at least ten counts. The V call is TRBV20-1, the J call TRBJ1-5; 11 nucleotides line up with TRBD1. CDR3 length: 16 amino acids. Looked up from germline, CDR1 is DFQATT and CDR2 is SNEGSKA (reference sequence). The junction had 9 bases not matched to a gene; V was cut back by 7 bases and J by 1 base. The CDR3 DNA follows: TGCAGTGTCGGACAGGGGGCTATTGGGAGCAATCAGCCCCAGCATTTT. Translated, it gives CSVGQGAIGSNQPQHF.

This clonotype was seen at least ten times. V usage is TRBV10-2 and J usage is TRBJ1-1; D not certain. From germline, CDR1 is WSHSY and CDR2 SAAADI. The CDR3 covers 15 residues. The ends were cut back, 4 bases at V and 1 base at J, with 13 bases in the middle. CDR3: CASSAIELRNTEAFF. CDR3 nucleotides: TGCGCCAGCAGTGCTATTGAGTTGAGGAACACTGAAGCTTTCTTT.

This clonotype was counted ten times or more. The gene calls are TRBV7-3 and TRBJ2-5; no reliable D call. The CDR3 consists of 11 residues. Trimming stripped 8 bases from V and 3 bases from J, with 7 bases between. The germline gives CDR1 SGHTA, CDR2 FQGTGA. CDR3 protein: CASALEETQYF. CDR3 nucleotide sequence: TGTGCCAGCGCCCTCGAAGAGACCCAGTACTTC.

This clonotype was detected ten times or more. The chain employs TRBV6-1 and TRBJ1-1; no clear D gene. CDR1 is MNHNS and CDR2 is SASEGT in the germline V gene. V lost 6 bases and J lost 10, with 12 bases in between. The CDR3 loop spans 11 amino acids. For the CDR3, the DNA is TGTGCCAGCAGCCGGGATGGTGGAGCTTTCTTT. It yields the protein CASSRDGGAFF.

In its sample, this clonotype was seen many times. The V and J genes are TRBV7-2 and TRBJ2-7; unclear D gene. Germline V CDR1 and CDR2: SGHTA, FQGNSA. The CDR3 covers 14 residues. Trimming stripped 1 base from V and 1 base from J, with 8 bases between. The CDR3 spells CASSLGAASYEQYF. DNA of the CDR3: TGTGCCAGCAGCTTAGGGGCAGCTTCCTACGAGCAGTACTTC.

At least ten counts were recorded for this clonotype. The CDR3 DNA follows: TGCAGTGCTAGAGACCCGCAGACAGGGCGCTATGGCTACACCTTC. Its translation is CSARDPQTGRYGYTF. The chain links TRBV20-1 to TRBJ1-2; 7 nucleotides match TRBD1. There are 15 residues in the CDR3. The germline V gene encodes CDR1 DFQATT and CDR2 SNEGSKA (reference sequence). J lost 4 bases, V lost 0 bases, and 8 bases had no gene match.

The chain couples TRBV29-1 to TRBJ1-5, with D perhaps TRBD1 (6 bases). This CDR3 region has 13 residues. Germline CDR1 SQVTM, CDR2 ANQGSEA. The germline V and J ends were trimmed by 4 bases and 1 base, with 8 bases remaining between them. In DNA form, the CDR3 reads TGCAGCGTTGGGAGGGGGAGCAATCAGCCCCAGCATTTT. Its translation: CSVGRGSNQPQHF.

In its sample, this clonotype was seen many times. This sequence joins TRBV6-5 and TRBJ2-7; 7 positions match TRBD2. This CDR3 comprises 14 residues. The V gene's germline CDR1 is MNHEY and CDR2 SVGAGI. V gave up 4 bases and J gave up 0 bases; unmatched junction bases: 3. The CDR3 region is CASSWGGASYEQYF. For the CDR3, the DNA is TGTGCCAGCAGTTGGGGGGGAGCCTCCTACGAGCAGTACTTC.

This rearrangement joins TRBV28 to TRBJ2-5, with TRBD1 identical over 7 bases. CDR1 is MDHEN, CDR2 SYDVKM, per germline. V lost 2 bases to trimming and J lost 4 bases; unmatched junction nucleotides: 4. The CDR3 spans 14 residues. The CDR3 here is CASSLVGTAETQYF. The CDR3 DNA reads TGTGCCAGCAGTTTAGTTGGGACAGCAGAGACCCAGTACTTC.

This clonotype was detected many times. The CDR3, as DNA: TGTGCCAGCAGGGGGACAGGGAACACTGAAGCTTTCTTT. Translated: CASRGTGNTEAFF. The V gene is TRBV6-6, the J gene TRBJ1-1, with 8 bases lining up with TRBD1. V trimming: 6 bases; J trimming: 1 base; junction bases outside the gene matches: 1. CDR1 and CDR2 (germline): MNHNY, SVGAGI (reference sequence). The CDR3 length is 13 residues.

This clonotype was observed many times. The chain uses TRBV29-1 and TRBJ2-7; D is unclear. This CDR3 contains 11 residues. The V end lost 4 bases, the J end lost 2 bases, and 6 bases lay between the germline ends. Germline-derived CDR1 and CDR2 are SQVTM and ANQGSEA. The CDR3 loop reads CSVGDPYEQYF. CDR3 DNA sequence: TGCAGCGTTGGAGATCCCTACGAGCAGTACTTC.

This chain uses TRBV3-1 with TRBJ2-7; 7 bases fit TRBD2. J lost 5 bases, V lost 0 bases, and 13 bases had no gene match. This CDR3 has 17 residues. CDR1 LGHDT and CDR2 YNNKEL come from the germline V gene (reference sequence). This chain's CDR3 is CASSQDPGGGIVDEQYF. The DNA of the CDR3 is TGTGCCAGCAGCCAAGATCCGGGGGGAGGAATCGTCGACGAGCAGTACTTC.

This clonotype was found a few times. This chain's CDR3 is CASSLLGENYGYTF. The CDR3 DNA sequence: TGTGCCAGCAGCTTACTTGGAGAAAACTATGGCTACACCTTC. J is TRBJ1-2 and V is TRBV7-9, with D unclear. The CDR3 loop spans 14 amino acids. Trimming cost V 2 bases and J 2 bases, with 9 bases left between them. Germline V CDR1 and CDR2: SEHNR, FQNEAQ (reference sequence). The full variable domain, with the rest looked up from reference TRBV7-9 and TRBJ1-2, is DTGVSQNPRHKITKRGQNVTFRCDPISEHNRLYWYRQTLGQGPEFLTYFQNEAQLEKSRLLSDRFSAERPKGSFSTLEIQRTEQGDSAMYLCASSLLGENYGYTFGSGTRLTVV.

This clonotype was counted ten times or more. This chain joins TRBV6-5 and TRBJ1-5; D is perhaps TRBD1 (6 bases). Trimming took 6 bases from V and 0 from J, leaving 12 bases between them. The length of the CDR3 is 15 residues. The V gene's germline CDR1 is MNHEY and CDR2 SVGAGI. CDR3 loop: CASRPDRYSNQPQHF. The CDR3, as DNA: TGTGCCAGCAGACCCGACAGGTATAGCAATCAGCCCCAGCATTTT.

This clonotype was seen at least ten times. V and J are TRBV29-1 and TRBJ1-2, with TRBD1 as a possible D gene (5 bases). The CDR3 is 13 residues long. Per germline, CDR1 SQVTM and CDR2 ANQGSEA. Trimming took off 3 bases at V and 3 bases at J, with 11 bases between the two ends. This chain's CDR3 is CSVDRGDDYGYTF. As DNA, the CDR3 is TGCAGCGTTGATCGGGGGGACGACTATGGCTACACCTTC.

This clonotype was found many times. The gene calls are TRBV19 and TRBJ1-2, with a weak D call TRBD1 (6 bases). V shed 6 bases and J shed 7 bases, with 27 bases lying between them. CDR1 is LNHDA and CDR2 is SQIVND in the germline V gene (reference sequence). The CDR3 length is 17 residues. CDR3 nucleotides: TGTGCCAGTAGCCCCCAGGGGCAGCGGTCGATTCGGAGTGGCTACACCTTC. Translation: CASSPQGQRSIRSGYTF.

The chain is built from TRBV11-2 and TRBJ2-7; 7 bases match TRBD2. The CDR3 contains 16 residues. With 1 base clipped from V and 9 bases from J, the junction kept 15 bases outside the gene matches. Per germline, CDR1 SGHAT and CDR2 FQNNGV. The CDR3, as DNA: TGTGCCAGCAGCTTAGGGGGCGGGAGACTGCTACGAGGGCAGTACTTC. Its protein is CASSLGGGRLLRGQYF.

To note about this clonotype: An end of the junction differs from the germline gene, which may be a read error. The CDR3 loop is CASNLVLAVLHTYEQYF. The DNA for the CDR3 is TGTGCCAGCAACTTGGTCCTAGCGGTTCTTCACACCTACGAGCAGTACTTC. The rearrangement uses TRBV5-4 and TRBJ2-7; TRBD2 aligns across 7 bases. Per germline, CDR1 SGHNT and CDR2 YYREEE (reference sequence). The CDR3 runs 17 residues.

This clonotype was detected ten times or more. The chain uses TRBV5-1 and TRBJ2-7; TRBD1 aligns across 8 bases. Germline assignment: CDR1 SGHRS and CDR2 YFSETQ. This CDR3 has 13 amino acids. The V gene end was trimmed by 7 bases and the J gene end by 0 bases; junction bases not matched to a gene: 3. CDR3 sequence reads: CASGDRGSYEQYF. The CDR3 DNA reads TGCGCCAGCGGAGACAGGGGCTCCTACGAGCAGTACTTC.

This clonotype was seen just once. This sequence joins TRBV30 and TRBJ2-2; no clear D gene. The CDR3 spans 13 residues. Trimming removed 0 bases at V and 3 bases at J, with 5 bases between. Germline V gene data show CDR1 as GTSNPN and CDR2 as SVGIG (reference sequence). The CDR3 DNA follows: TGTGCCTGGAGTGTAGTATACACCGGGGAGCTGTTTTTT. Translated: CAWSVVYTGELFF.

This clonotype was seen repeatedly, ten times or more. The rearrangement uses TRBV20-1 and TRBJ2-7; D is unresolved. Trimming removed 6 bases from V and 0 bases from J, with 12 bases in between. This CDR3 contains 13 residues. Looked up from germline, CDR1 is DFQATT and CDR2 is SNEGSKA (reference sequence). The chain's CDR3 is CSAPVGISYEQYF. Here the CDR3 DNA reads TGCAGTGCCCCCGTGGGCATCTCCTACGAGCAGTACTTC.

This clonotype was observed a handful of times. V and J are TRBV28 and TRBJ1-5; D remains unclear. The CDR3 extends over 13 amino acids. Per the germline V gene, CDR1 is MDHEN and CDR2 is SYDVKM. V lost 6 bases and J 6 bases, leaving 12 bases between the germline ends. In nucleotides, the CDR3 is TGTGCCAGCAGCTCCGTGCGTAGTCAGCCCCAGCATTTT. Translation gives CASSSVRSQPQHF.

This clonotype was seen ten or more times. The CDR3, as DNA: TGTGCCAGCAAGGGACAGGGGGCCATTGAAGCTTTCTTT. This codes for CASKGQGAIEAFF. The rearrangement links TRBV6-1 to TRBJ1-1; 12 nucleotides align to TRBD1. CDR3 length equals 13 residues. With 7 bases clipped from V and 7 bases from J, the junction kept 4 bases outside the gene matches. Germline loops: CDR1 MNHNS, CDR2 SASEGT.